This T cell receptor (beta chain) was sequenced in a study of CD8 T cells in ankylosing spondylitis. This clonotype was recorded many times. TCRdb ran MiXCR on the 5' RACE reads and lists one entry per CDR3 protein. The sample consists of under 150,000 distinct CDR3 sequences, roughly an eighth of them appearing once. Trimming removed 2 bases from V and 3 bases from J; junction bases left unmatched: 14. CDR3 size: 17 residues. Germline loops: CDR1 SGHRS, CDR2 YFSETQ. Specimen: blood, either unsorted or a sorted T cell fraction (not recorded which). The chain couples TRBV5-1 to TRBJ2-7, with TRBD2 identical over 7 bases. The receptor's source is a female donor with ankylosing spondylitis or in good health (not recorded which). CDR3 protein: CASSLFSPGGVGYEQYF. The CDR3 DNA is TGCGCCAGCAGCTTATTTTCGCCGGGGGGAGTCGGCTACGAGCAGTACTTC.